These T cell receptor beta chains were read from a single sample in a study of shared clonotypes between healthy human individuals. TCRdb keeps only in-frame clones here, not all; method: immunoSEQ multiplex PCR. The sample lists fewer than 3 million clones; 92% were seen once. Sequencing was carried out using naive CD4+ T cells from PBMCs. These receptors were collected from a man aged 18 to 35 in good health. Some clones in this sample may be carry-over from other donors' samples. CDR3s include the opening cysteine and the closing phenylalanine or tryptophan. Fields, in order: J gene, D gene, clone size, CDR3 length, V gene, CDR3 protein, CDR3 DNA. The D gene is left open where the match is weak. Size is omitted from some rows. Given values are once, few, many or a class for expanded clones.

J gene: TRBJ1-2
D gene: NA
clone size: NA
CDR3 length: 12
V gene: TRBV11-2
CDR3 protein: CASSLNVYGYTF
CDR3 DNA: TGTGCCAGCAGCTTAAATGTCTATGGCTACACCTTC

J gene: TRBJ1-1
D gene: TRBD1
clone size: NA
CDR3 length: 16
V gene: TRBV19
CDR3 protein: CASSMGDRGMNTEAFF
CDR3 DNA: TGTGCCAGTAGTATGGGGGACAGGGGGATGAACACTGAAGCTTTCTTT

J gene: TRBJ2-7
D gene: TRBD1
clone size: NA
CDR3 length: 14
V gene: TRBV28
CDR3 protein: CASSIPGQSYEQYF
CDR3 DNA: TGTGCCAGCAGCATCCCGGGACAGTCCTACGAGCAGTACTTC

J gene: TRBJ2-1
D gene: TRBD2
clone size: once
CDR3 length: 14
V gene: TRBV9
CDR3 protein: CASSPYLLAGGRFF
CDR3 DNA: TGTGCCAGCAGCCCGTACCTCCTAGCGGGAGGTCGGTTCTTC

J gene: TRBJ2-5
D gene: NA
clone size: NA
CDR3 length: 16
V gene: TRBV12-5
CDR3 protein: CASGLVRGEGEETQYF
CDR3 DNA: TGTGCTAGTGGTTTGGTACGGGGCGAGGGGGAAGAGACCCAGTACTTC

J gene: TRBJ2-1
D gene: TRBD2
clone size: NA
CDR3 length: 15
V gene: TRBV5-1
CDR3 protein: CASSLFLAGGNEQFF
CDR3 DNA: TGCGCCAGCAGCTTGTTTCTCGCGGGAGGGAATGAGCAGTTCTTC

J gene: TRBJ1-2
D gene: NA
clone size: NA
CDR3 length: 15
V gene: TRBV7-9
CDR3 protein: CASSPGGREGDGYTF
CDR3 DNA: TGTGCCAGCAGCCCTGGGGGCAGGGAGGGAGATGGCTACACCTTC

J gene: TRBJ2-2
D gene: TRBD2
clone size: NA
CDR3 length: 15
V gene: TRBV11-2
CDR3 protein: CASSSLAGKTGELFF
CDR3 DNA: TGTGCCAGCAGCTCCCTAGCGGGAAAGACCGGGGAGCTGTTTTTT

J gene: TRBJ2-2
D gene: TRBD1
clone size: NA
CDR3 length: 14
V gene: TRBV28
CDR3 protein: CASSSGQGAGELFF
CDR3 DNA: TGTGCCAGCAGTTCGGGACAGGGGGCCGGGGAGCTGTTTTTT

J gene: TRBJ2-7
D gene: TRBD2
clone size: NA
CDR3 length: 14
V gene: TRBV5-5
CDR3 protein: CASSTWTSAYEQYF
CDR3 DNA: TGTGCCAGCAGCACCTGGACTAGTGCCTACGAGCAGTACTTC

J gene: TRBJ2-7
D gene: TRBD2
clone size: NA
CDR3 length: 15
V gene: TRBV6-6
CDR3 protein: CASSAGGSLLREQYF
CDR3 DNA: TGTGCCAGCAGCGCGGGAGGATCCCTCCTAAGAGAGCAGTACTTC

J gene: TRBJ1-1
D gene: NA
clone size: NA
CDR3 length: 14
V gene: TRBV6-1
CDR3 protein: CASSLLGEGAEAFF
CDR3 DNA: TGTGCCAGCAGTCTTCTAGGTGAGGGGGCTGAAGCTTTCTTT

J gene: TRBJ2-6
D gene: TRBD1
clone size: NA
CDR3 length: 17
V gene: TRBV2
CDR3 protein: CASNQGQGASGANVLTF
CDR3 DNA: TGTGCCAGCAACCAAGGACAGGGGGCCTCTGGGGCCAACGTCCTGACTTTC

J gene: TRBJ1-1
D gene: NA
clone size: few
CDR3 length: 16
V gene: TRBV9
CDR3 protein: CASSSRSGTLNTEAFF
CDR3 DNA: TGTGCCAGCAGCTCCCGATCTGGGACGCTTAACACTGAAGCTTTCTTT

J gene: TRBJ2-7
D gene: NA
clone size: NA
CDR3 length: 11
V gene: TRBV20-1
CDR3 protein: CRPGADGTQYF
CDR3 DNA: TGCAGGCCCGGCGCCGACGGCACGCAGTACTTC

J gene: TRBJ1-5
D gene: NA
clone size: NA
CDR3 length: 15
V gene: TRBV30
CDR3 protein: CAWSVGAFLNQPQHF
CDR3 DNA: TGTGCCTGGAGTGTGGGGGCCTTCCTGAATCAGCCCCAGCATTTT

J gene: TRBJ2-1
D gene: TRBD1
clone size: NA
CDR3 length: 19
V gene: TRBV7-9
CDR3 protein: CASSQPSSDRGRAYNEQFF
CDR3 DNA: TGTGCCAGCAGCCAACCAAGTTCAGACAGGGGGCGCGCCTACAATGAGCAGTTCTTC

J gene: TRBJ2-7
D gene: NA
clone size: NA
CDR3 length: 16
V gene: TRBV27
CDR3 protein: CASSLYPLLSSYEQYF
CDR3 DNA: TGTGCCAGCAGTTTATATCCTCTACTGAGCTCCTACGAGCAGTACTTC

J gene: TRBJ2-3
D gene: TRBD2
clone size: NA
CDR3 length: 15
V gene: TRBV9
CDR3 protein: CASSAASGNTDTQYF
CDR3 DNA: TGTGCCAGCAGCGCGGCTAGCGGGAACACAGATACGCAGTATTTT

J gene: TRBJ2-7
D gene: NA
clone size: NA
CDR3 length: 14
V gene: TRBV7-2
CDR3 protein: CASSRSAIRREQYF
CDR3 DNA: TGTGCCAGCAGCCGGTCCGCGATCCGACGCGAGCAGTACTTC

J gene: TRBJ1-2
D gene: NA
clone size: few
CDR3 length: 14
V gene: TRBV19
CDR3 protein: CASSMQGTGNGYTF
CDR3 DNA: TGTGCCAGTAGTATGCAGGGGACCGGGAATGGCTACACCTTC

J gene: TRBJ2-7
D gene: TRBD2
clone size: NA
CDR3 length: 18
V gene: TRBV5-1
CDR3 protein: CASSTGLAGGGGPYEQYF
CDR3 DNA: TGCGCCAGCAGCACGGGACTAGCGGGAGGGGGCGGCCCCTACGAGCAGTACTTC

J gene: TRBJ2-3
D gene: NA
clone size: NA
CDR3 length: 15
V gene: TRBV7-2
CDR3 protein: CASSRQVSGADTQYF
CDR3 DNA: TGTGCCAGCAGCAGACAGGTCTCCGGGGCAGATACGCAGTATTTT

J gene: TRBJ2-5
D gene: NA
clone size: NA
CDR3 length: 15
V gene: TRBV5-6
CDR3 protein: CASSFESRSGETQYF
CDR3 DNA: TGTGCCAGCAGCTTCGAATCACGCAGCGGGGAGACCCAGTACTTC

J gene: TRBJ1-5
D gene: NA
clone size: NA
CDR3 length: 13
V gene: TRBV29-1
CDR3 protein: CSVDSGIGQPQHF
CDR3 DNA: TGCAGCGTTGACTCGGGGATAGGACAGCCCCAGCATTTT

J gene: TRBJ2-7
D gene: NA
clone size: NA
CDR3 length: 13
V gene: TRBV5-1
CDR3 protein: CASSGSRGYEQYF
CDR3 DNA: TGCGCCAGCTCAGGTTCGAGGGGCTACGAGCAGTACTTC

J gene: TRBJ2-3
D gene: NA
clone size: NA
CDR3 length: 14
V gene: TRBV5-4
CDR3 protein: CASSQPSGTDTQYF
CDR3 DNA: TGTGCCAGCAGCCAACCCTCCGGCACAGATACGCAGTATTTT

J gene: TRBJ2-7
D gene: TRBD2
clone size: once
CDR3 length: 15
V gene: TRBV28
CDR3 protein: CASRPGLESPTKQYF
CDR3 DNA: TGTGCCAGCAGGCCAGGACTAGAGAGTCCTACGAAACAGTACTTC

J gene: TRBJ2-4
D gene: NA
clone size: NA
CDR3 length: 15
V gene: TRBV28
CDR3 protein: CASSLGGGLGNIQYF
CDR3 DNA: TGTGCCAGCAGTTTGGGTGGGGGCCTGGGAAACATTCAGTACTTC

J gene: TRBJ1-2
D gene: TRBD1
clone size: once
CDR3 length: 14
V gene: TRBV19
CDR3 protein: CASSATGTGTSYTF
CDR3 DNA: TGTGCCAGTAGTGCTACCGGGACAGGGACCTCCTACACCTTC

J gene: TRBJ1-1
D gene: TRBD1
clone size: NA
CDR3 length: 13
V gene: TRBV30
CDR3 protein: CAWSEGARTEAFF
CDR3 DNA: TGTGCCTGGAGTGAGGGGGCGCGAACTGAAGCTTTCTTT

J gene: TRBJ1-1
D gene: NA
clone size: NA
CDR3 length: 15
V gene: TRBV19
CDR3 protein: CASSIGKRRNTEAFF
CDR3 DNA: TGTGCCAGTAGTATAGGAAAACGGCGGAACACTGAAGCTTTCTTT

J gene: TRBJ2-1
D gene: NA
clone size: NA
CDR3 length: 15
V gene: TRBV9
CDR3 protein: CASSGTLNSYNEQFF
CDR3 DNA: TGTGCCAGCAGCGGCACACTGAACTCCTACAATGAGCAGTTCTTC

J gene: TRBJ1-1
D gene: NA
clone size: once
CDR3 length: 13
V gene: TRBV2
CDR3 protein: CASIFLTDTEAFF
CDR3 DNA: TGTGCCAGCATCTTCTTAACAGACACTGAAGCTTTCTTT

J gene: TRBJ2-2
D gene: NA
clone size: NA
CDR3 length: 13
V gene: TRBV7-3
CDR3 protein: CASSFTGTGELFF
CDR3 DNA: TGTGCCAGCAGTTTTACAGGGACCGGGGAGCTGTTTTTT

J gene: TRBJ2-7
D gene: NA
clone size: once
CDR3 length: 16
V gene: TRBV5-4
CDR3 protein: CASSLGGPSGAYEQYF
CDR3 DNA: TGTGCCAGCAGCTTGGGGGGGCCCTCGGGGGCCTACGAGCAGTACTTC

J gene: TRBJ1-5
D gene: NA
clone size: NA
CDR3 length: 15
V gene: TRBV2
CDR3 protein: CASRLDIGYDLPQHF
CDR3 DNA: TGTGCCAGCAGGCTCGACATCGGGTACGATTTGCCCCAGCATTTT

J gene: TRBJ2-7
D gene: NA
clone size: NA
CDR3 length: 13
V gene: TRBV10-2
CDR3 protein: CASSVSAKQEQYF
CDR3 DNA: TGCGCCAGCAGTGTATCGGCCAAGCAGGAGCAGTACTTC

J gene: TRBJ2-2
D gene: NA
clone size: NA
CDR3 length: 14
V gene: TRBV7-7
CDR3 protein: CASSSGQNTGELFF
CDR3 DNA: TGTGCCAGCAGCTCGGGACAGAACACCGGGGAGCTGTTTTTT

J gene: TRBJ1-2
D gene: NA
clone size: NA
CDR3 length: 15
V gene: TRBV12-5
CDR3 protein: CASGLAPTGYYGYTF
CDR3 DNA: TGTGCTAGTGGTTTGGCCCCGACAGGTTACTATGGCTACACCTTC

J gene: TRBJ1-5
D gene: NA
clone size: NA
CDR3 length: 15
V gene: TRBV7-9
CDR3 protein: CASSLGQGQSEPQHF
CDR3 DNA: TGTGCCAGCAGCTTGGGGCAGGGGCAATCAGAGCCCCAGCATTTT

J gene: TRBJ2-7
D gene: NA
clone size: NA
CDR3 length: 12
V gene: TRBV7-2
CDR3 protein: CASSFPGYEQYF
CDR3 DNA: TGTGCCAGCAGCTTCCCGGGCTACGAGCAGTACTTC